This T cell receptor beta chain stems from a study of cytomegalovirus exposure and HLA in healthy donors. A note on this clone: Its antigen is still unknown.

Overall study results and limits: Previously analyzed data showed that most TCR beta V segments were productive at a frequency of about 87% or about 30%.

13 Jbeta primers and 60 Vbeta primers were used for the PCR. Produced via immunoSEQ multiplex PCR; TCRdb's table is partial and in-frame only. Of about 120,000 clones listed, less than 80% are singletons. Sampled while nominally healthy, donors likely had unrecorded immune exposures. The TCR originated in a man aged 25 to 40 in good health and CMV-seronegative. Input material: PBMCs.

CDR3 sequence reads: CASSGDSVEKLFF. The CDR3 DNA sequence: TGTGCCAGCAGTGGGGACTCTGTTGAAAAACTGTTTTTT. The chain recombines TRBV28 with TRBJ1-4, with D perhaps matching TRBD1 (5 bases). V was shortened by 5 bases and J by 7 bases, with 11 bases between the two germline ends. CDR3 length equals 13 residues. Germline values: CDR1 MDHEN, CDR2 SYDVKM.